A single sample gave rise to the 24 T cell receptor beta chains below, sequenced in a study of early stage breast cancer tumors. Profiled with immunoSEQ multiplex PCR; TCRdb holds only in-frame clones, not every one. The table lists about 51,000 clones, about 77% of them singletons. The sample was blood. The receptors come from a person in their forties with breast cancer.

The gene calls are TRBV6-1 and TRBJ1-3, with TRBD1 matching over 7 bases. This CDR3 has 15 residues. Germline trimming cut 6 bases from V and 2 bases from J; bases unmatched to any gene: 7. Germline V CDR1 and CDR2: MNHNS, SASEGT. The DNA for the CDR3 is TGTGCCAGCAGGACACCGACAGGGACTGGAAACACCATATATTTT. Translation gives CASRTPTGTGNTIYF.

The V call is TRBV2, the J call TRBJ2-5, with unresolved D. Germline-derived CDR1 and CDR2 are SNHLY and FYNNEI. This CDR3 has 11 residues. V was pared by 7 bases and J by 5 bases, with 8 bases between. The chain's CDR3 is CASTFGETQYF. CDR3 DNA sequence: TGTGCCAGCACATTTGGTGAGACCCAGTACTTC.

The V gene is TRBV18, the J gene TRBJ2-1; 8 bases align to TRBD2. V lost 5 bases and J lost 10; bases outside the gene matches: 13. CDR3 length: 15 amino acids. CDR1 and CDR2 from the germline V gene are KGHSH and LQKENI. The CDR3 nucleotides read TGTGCCAGCTCAAAACCGGGACTAGAGAACGGGGAGCAGTTCTTC. Translating it yields CASSKPGLENGEQFF.

The chain joins TRBV6-1 to TRBJ2-5; D remains ambiguous. This CDR3 comprises 12 residues. Germline lookup yields CDR1 MNHNS and CDR2 SASEGT. Trimming stripped 6 bases from V and 4 bases from J, with 9 bases between. CDR3 in amino acids: CASRFNRETQYF. CDR3 sequence (DNA): TGTGCCAGCAGATTTAATCGAGAGACCCAGTACTTC.

The chain joins TRBV18 to TRBJ2-1; unclear D gene. V was clipped by 0 bases and J by 5 bases, with 8 bases between them. Germline V gene data show CDR1 as KGHSH and CDR2 as LQKENI. The CDR3 covers 14 residues. CDR3 amino acids: CASSPPKEDNEQFF. CDR3 bases: TGTGCCAGCTCACCACCGAAGGAAGACAATGAGCAGTTCTTC.

By sample share, this clone is medium-sized. The chain is built from TRBV11-2 and TRBJ2-7; D unclear. CDR3 length: 12 amino acids. V was trimmed by 5 bases and J by 10 bases, leaving 15 bases between them. Germline assignment: CDR1 SGHAT and CDR2 FQNNGV. CDR3 loop: CASSPVGRTQYF. In DNA form, the CDR3 reads TGTGCCAGCAGCCCGGTTGGACGCACACAGTACTTC.

CDR3 in amino acids: CASSSQGEREAYEQYF. CDR3 DNA sequence: TGTGCCAGCAGCTCCCAGGGCGAGCGGGAGGCCTACGAGCAGTACTTC. The rearrangement uses TRBV6-6 and TRBJ2-7; 9 bases line up with TRBD2. From germline, CDR1 is MNHNY and CDR2 SVGAGI (reference sequence). The CDR3 is made up of 16 amino acids. V was pared by 6 bases and J by 2 bases, with 11 bases of the junction left unmatched.

This clone has a single count. The J gene is TRBJ2-1, the V gene TRBV29-1, with D uncertain. CDR1 is SQVTM and CDR2 is ANQGSEA in the germline V gene. The CDR3 is made up of 14 amino acids. V was pared by 5 bases and J by 7 bases, with 18 bases between. The CDR3 DNA reads as TGCAGCGTTATCGTCCTGAGATTTGGAAATGAGCAGTTCTTC. Translated, it gives CSVIVLRFGNEQFF.

The gene calls are TRBV10-3 and TRBJ2-2; 8 bases are a match to TRBD1. The germline gives CDR1 ENHRY, CDR2 SYGVKD. The ends lost 6 bases at V and 0 bases at J; junction bases unmatched: 0. This CDR3 region has 14 residues. CDR3 nucleotide sequence: TGTGCCATCAGACAGGGGGCGAACACCGGGGAGCTGTTTTTT. As protein: CAIRQGANTGELFF.

The V and J genes are TRBV30 and TRBJ2-7; a possible D gene is TRBD1 (6 bases). Germline V CDR1 and CDR2: GTSNPN, SVGIG (reference sequence). V was trimmed by 3 bases and J by 4 bases, leaving 13 bases between them. The CDR3 totals 13 residues. In DNA form, the CDR3 reads TGTGCCTGGAGGCAGACAGGAATGTACGAGCAGTACTTC. Residues: CAWRQTGMYEQYF.

This clone appeared a few times. The genes are TRBV2 and TRBJ2-7; the match to TRBD2 covers 7 bases. With 8 bases clipped from V and 3 bases from J, the junction kept 4 bases outside the gene matches. The CDR3 has 12 amino acids. CDR1 is SNHLY and CDR2 is FYNNEI in the germline V gene. CDR3 loop: CASSREGYEQYF. CDR3 sequence (DNA): TGTGCCAGCTCGAGGGAGGGCTACGAGCAGTACTTC.

J is TRBJ1-1 and V is TRBV18, with 9 positions matching TRBD1. CDR1 and CDR2 (germline): KGHSH, LQKENI. Germline trimming cut 3 bases from V and 5 bases from J; bases unmatched to any gene: 10. The CDR3 length is 16 residues. In nucleotides, the CDR3 is TGTGCCAGCTCACCCCAAGGACAGGGGTCGGGGACTGAAGCTTTCTTT. The encoded protein is CASSPQGQGSGTEAFF.

This clone appeared a single time. CDR3 nucleotides: TGTGCCAGTAGTCCCCCCAATCAGCCCCAGCATTTT. Translating it yields CASSPPNQPQHF. The chain joins TRBV19 to TRBJ1-5; D unresolved. The CDR3 spans 12 residues. Trimming took 5 bases from V and 3 from J, leaving 5 bases between them. Per germline, CDR1 LNHDA and CDR2 SQIVND (reference sequence).

The CDR3 nucleotides are TGTGCCAGTAGTATAGATTGGGAGGAAAAGGAAAAACTGTTTTTT. This translates into CASSIDWEEKEKLFF. This rearrangement joins TRBV19 to TRBJ1-4; D ambiguous. With 0 bases removed from V and 8 bases from J, the gap between germline ends came to 13 bases. The CDR3 loop spans 15 amino acids. Germline CDR1 is LNHDA and CDR2 is SQIVND (reference sequence).

V gene TRBV10-3 combines with J gene TRBJ1-1; 9 bases line up with TRBD1. The germline V gene has CDR1 ENHRY and CDR2 SYGVKD. CDR3 length: 15 residues. J was trimmed by 8 bases and V by 2 bases; bases with no gene match: 9. The CDR3 sequence is CAISEAPGTGTEAFF. For the CDR3, the DNA is TGTGCCATCAGTGAGGCCCCTGGGACAGGGACCGAAGCTTTCTTT.

The sample holds a few counts of this clone. The V call is TRBV5-1, the J call TRBJ1-1; D call uncertain. The CDR3 covers 14 residues. Germline V lookup: CDR1 SGHRS, CDR2 YFSETQ. Trimming took off 6 bases at V and 1 base at J, with 13 bases between the two ends. CDR3 sequence: CASKTGPTNTEAFF. The CDR3 DNA reads TGCGCCAGCAAGACGGGCCCCACGAACACTGAAGCTTTCTTT. The complete variable domain, with remaining parts taken from reference TRBV5-1 and TRBJ1-1, reads KAGVTQTPRYLIKTRGQQVTLSCSPISGHRSVSWYQQTPGQGLQFLFEYFSETQRNKGNFPGRFSGRQFSNSRSEMNVSTLELGDSALYLCASKTGPTNTEAFFGQGTRLTVV.

Note on this clone: Other DNA sequences in the sample encode the same CDR3. The CDR3 DNA sequence: TGTGCCAGTAGTATCAGGGATAGCAATCAGCCCCAGCATTTT. Protein sequence: CASSIRDSNQPQHF. The gene calls are TRBV19 and TRBJ1-5; D may be TRBD1 (5 bases). This CDR3 has 14 amino acids. Germline CDR1 LNHDA, CDR2 SQIVND (reference sequence). V was shortened by 3 bases and J by 0 bases, with 6 bases between the two germline ends.

The rearrangement uses TRBV4-2 and TRBJ1-2; a possible D gene is TRBD1 (5 bases). Trimming removed 0 bases at V and 5 bases at J, with 13 bases between. Germline CDR1 is LGHNA and CDR2 is YNFKEQ. The CDR3 extends over 15 amino acids. CDR3 sequence: CASSQEWRGAYGYTF. As DNA, the CDR3 is TGTGCCAGCAGCCAAGAGTGGAGGGGTGCGTATGGCTACACCTTC.

V gene TRBV30 combines with J gene TRBJ2-7, with a tentative D call TRBD1 (6 bases). The germline V gene has CDR1 GTSNPN and CDR2 SVGIG (reference sequence). This CDR3 has 11 amino acids. The V and J ends lost 8 bases and 6 bases respectively, with 14 bases between them. The DNA of the CDR3 is TGTGCCGGAGACAGGTATAGCGAGCAGTACTTC. This sequence encodes CAGDRYSEQYF. The complete variable domain, with remaining parts taken from reference TRBV30 and TRBJ2-7, reads SQTIHQWPATLVQPVGSPLSLECTVEGTSNPNLYWYRQAAGRGLQLLFYSVGIGQISSEVPQNLSASRPQDRQFILSSKKLLLSDSGFYLCAGDRYSEQYFGPGTRLTVT.

The chain uses TRBV7-2 and TRBJ2-2; D is undetermined. Trimming cost V 1 base and J 2 bases, with 8 bases left between them. This CDR3 is 15 amino acids long. Germline assignment: CDR1 SGHTA and CDR2 FQGNSA. The DNA for the CDR3 is TGTGCCAGCAGCTTAGGGACGGTAAACACCGGGGAGCTGTTTTTT. Translating it yields CASSLGTVNTGELFF.

This rearrangement joins TRBV4-1 to TRBJ2-7; D is ambiguous. There are 14 residues in the CDR3. Germline V gives CDR1 MGHRA, CDR2 YSYEKL. V was pared by 4 bases and J by 0 bases, with 10 bases between. This CDR3 is CASSPNPTSYEQYF. CDR3 bases: TGCGCCAGCAGCCCTAACCCAACCTCCTACGAGCAGTACTTC.

The chain links TRBV2 to TRBJ2-5; a weak D match, TRBD1 (5 bases). Germline V lookup: CDR1 SNHLY, CDR2 FYNNEI. Trimming left V 5 bases short and J 2 bases short, with 9 bases between. This CDR3 is 13 amino acids long. Here the CDR3 reads CASSSDRQETQYF. For the CDR3, the DNA is TGTGCCAGCAGTAGTGACAGACAAGAGACCCAGTACTTC.

About this clone itself: With a much larger clone just one base away, this may be a read error. The chain uses TRBV11-2 and TRBJ1-4; D gene uncertain. The germline V gene has CDR1 SGHAT and CDR2 FQNNGV. This CDR3 is built from 11 residues. Trimming removed 0 bases from V and 8 bases from J, with 1 base in between. The CDR3 DNA is TGTGCCAGCAGCTTAGAGGAAAAACTGTTTTTT. The encoded protein is CASSLEEKLFF.

The V and J genes are TRBV7-3 and TRBJ2-5; D is possibly TRBD2 (6 bases). CDR1 and CDR2 (germline): SGHTA, FQGTGA. V lost 5 bases and J 3 bases, leaving 13 bases between the germline ends. The CDR3 runs to 14 residues. In DNA, the CDR3 is TGTGCCAGCAGCCCTTACGGCGGGGAAGAGACCCAGTACTTC. As protein: CASSPYGGEETQYF.